The 9 T cell receptor beta chains below all came from one sample that was sequenced in a study of molecular identifiers for immune sequencing clone quantification. Via MiXCR, TCRdb re-called the PCR reads, giving one row per CDR3 protein. The sample includes some 680,000 distinct CDR3 sequences, around 25% of them seen just once. Specimen: naive CD8+ T cells from blood, with Jurkat cell RNA spiked in. As to subset: FACS-sorted CD8+CD4-CCR7+CD45RA+ naive T cells. These receptors all come from a human donor in good health. Some libraries in this study had Jurkat cell RNA spiked in.

The chain links TRBV20-1 to TRBJ2-3, with 12 bases lining up with TRBD2. This CDR3 comprises 16 residues. V was pared by 2 bases and J by 1 base, with 4 bases of the junction left unmatched. The germline V gene encodes CDR1 DFQATT and CDR2 SNEGSKA (reference sequence). The CDR3 spells CSARSLAGGGTDTQYF. CDR3 DNA sequence: TGCAGTGCTAGAAGTCTAGCGGGAGGGGGCACAGATACGCAGTATTTT.

Ten or more counts support this clonotype. The chain carries TRBV5-1 and TRBJ2-7; D uncertain. CDR3 length: 15 amino acids. The V gene's germline CDR1 is SGHRS and CDR2 YFSETQ. Trimming cost V 0 bases and J 5 bases, with 15 bases left between them. In DNA, the CDR3 is TGCGCCAGCAGCTTGGGAAGAGGAGCCGTGGACGAGCAGTACTTC. Protein product: CASSLGRGAVDEQYF.

Many counts were recorded for this clonotype. The chain joins TRBV5-6 to TRBJ1-1; D gene uncertain. CDR1 is SGHDT and CDR2 is YYEEEE in the germline V gene. Trimming took 0 bases from V and 0 from J, leaving 9 bases between them. CDR3 length: 15 amino acids. The CDR3 loop is CASSLGYSMNTEAFF. CDR3 nucleotide sequence: TGTGCCAGCAGCTTGGGGTACAGCATGAACACTGAAGCTTTCTTT.

Of note for this clonotype: Being one base from a much bigger clone, this may be a read error. This chain joins TRBV14 and TRBJ1-2; TRBD1 matches at 9 bases. CDR1 is SGHDN and CDR2 is FVKESK in the germline V gene. The CDR3 loop spans 15 amino acids. Here the CDR3 DNA reads TGTGCCAGCAGCAAATGGACAGGGGTCATCTATGGCTACGCCTTC. Protein: CASSKWTGVIYGYAF.

Many counts were recorded for this clonotype. The CDR3 nucleotides are TGTGCCAGCAGCCCTTGGAGCTCCTACGAGCAGTACTTC. Its protein product is CASSPWSSYEQYF. The rearrangement uses TRBV7-9 and TRBJ2-7; D gene ambiguous. Germline loops: CDR1 SEHNR, CDR2 FQNEAQ (reference sequence). The V end lost 5 bases, the J end lost 0 bases, and 8 bases lay between the germline ends. The CDR3 is made up of 13 amino acids.

This clonotype was observed many times. The chain combines TRBV29-1 with TRBJ2-2; a possible D gene is TRBD1 (5 bases). The CDR3 totals 12 residues. CDR1 is SQVTM, CDR2 ANQGSEA, per germline. Between the trimmed V and J ends, which lost 3 bases and 4 bases, there was a span of 6 bases. The CDR3 region is CSVDRGTGELFF. CDR3 nucleotides: TGCAGCGTTGATAGGGGCACCGGGGAGCTGTTTTTT.

The J gene is TRBJ1-2, the V gene TRBV9; D is unclear. Germline CDR1 is SGDLS and CDR2 is YYNGEE. This CDR3 region has 14 residues. Trimming pared 2 bases from V and 3 bases from J, leaving 11 bases between. The CDR3 coding sequence is TGTGCCAGCAGCGTTGGGGTACTCGACTATGGCTACACCTTC. Translating gives CASSVGVLDYGYTF.

This clonotype was seen repeatedly, ten times or more. This rearrangement joins TRBV7-9 to TRBJ2-7; 7 bases match TRBD2. The CDR3 loop spans 16 amino acids. The junction had 15 bases not matched to a gene; V was cut back by 4 bases and J by 6 bases. Germline V gives CDR1 SEHNR, CDR2 FQNEAQ (reference sequence). CDR3 DNA sequence: TGTGCCAGCAGCTCCACGGATGGGCGGGAGATCTTCGAGCAGTACTTC. Residues: CASSSTDGREIFEQYF.

This clonotype was seen ten or more times. This chain links TRBV4-3 with TRBJ1-3; D is uncertain. Germline V gene sequence: CDR1 LGHNA, CDR2 YSLEER. V shed 1 base and J shed 0 bases, with 10 bases lying between them. CDR3 size: 16 residues. The CDR3 nucleotides are TGCGCCAGCAGCCAAGGTCGGAGACTCTCTGGAAACACCATATATTTT. Protein: CASSQGRRLSGNTIYF.